What follows describes a single TCR beta chain. It lacks a known antigen. Base qualities are not recorded, but no much larger clone differs from it by a single base. This sample stems from a study of Tregs in tolerant kidney transplant recipients (dated by TCRdb to about 2019). About the study as a whole: The study used TCRbeta sequencing to identify donor-specific regulatory T cells before combined kidney and bone marrow transplantation, then tracked those cells after transplant.

Transplants used related donors with nonmyeloablative bone marrow transplantation; mixed chimerism was transient in the human trials. Unstimulated Tregs (CD4+CD25+CD127-), CD4+ non-Tregs (CD4+CD25-), CD4 and CD8 cells were FACS-sorted from thawed PBMCs. Patients were 4 combined kidney and bone marrow transplant recipients from the ITN036ST trial, and only these trial subjects had samples available. Healthy control blood was separated into PBMCs by Ficoll density gradient and cryopreserved, and patient PBMCs were collected both before and after transplant. Results the study describes overall, beyond this receptor: Expanding Tregs with activated donor B cells appeared to identify the most biologically relevant and donor-specific TCRbeta repertoire. In tolerant patients, the expansion of donor-specific Tregs was greater than global Treg expansion, suggesting that the expansion was antigen-driven rather than nonspecific. The study was constrained by small patient numbers, and validation of the findings is required in larger populations and under other immunosuppression protocols. Although technical replication error seemed to be minimal, the question of biological reproducibility was not addressed directly. PCR primers changed over time for some patients, so nucleotide-level comparison across those patients' samples was not possible.

From the cysteine through the phenylalanine, the CDR3 covers 15 amino acids. Just the 45-base CDR3 DNA is kept, in frame starting at base 1. In the germline V gene, CDR1 corresponds to SQVTM and CDR2 to ANQGSEA. V is cut back by 5 bases and J by 0 bases, with 3 bases in the junction unmatched. For TCRbeta CDR3 sequencing, genomic DNA was extracted from sorted cells using the QIAGEN DNeasy Blood and Tissue Kit. High-throughput TCRbeta CDR3 sequencing was carried out commercially through immunoSEQ, with PCR amplification with bias correction and internal controls included. Regarding the original processing steps: Unique productive TCRbeta sequences were defined by CDR3 nucleotide sequence where primers matched, otherwise by CDR3 amino acid sequence with Vbeta and Jbeta genes. As a correction for sorting error, sequences shared between sorted populations at a frequency ratio of 2:1 or less were discarded, and the remaining shared sequences were assigned to the higher population. Sequences were defined as donor-reactive when expanded at least 5-fold in CFSE-low cells versus unstimulated cells and present at a frequency of at least 0.01% in CFSE-low cells. Jensen-Shannon divergence, calculated on the top 100 TCRbeta sequences ranked by frequency, was used to quantify repertoire divergence. For samples with multiple sequencing runs, sorting error was corrected separately for each run before the runs were pooled. TCRdb mirrors the immuneACCESS table, restricted to in-frame sequences. Some clones are absent from its copies; in checked studies, under half trace to an unresolved V gene, and the reason for the others is unknown. V, J and clone size are those of that table, while D and trimming were read from the DNA. This sample comprises fewer than 95,000 clones, 93% of them detected only once. Together, the top ten hold 1.6% of the sample.

The sample was CD4+ T cells from blood (PBMCs), taken 12 months after the transplant. The sequence is built from TRBV29-1 and TRBJ2-5, and TRBD2 matches 13 of the central bases. The TCR sequence derives from a human patient who received a combined kidney and bone marrow transplant. It is possible that, after a transplant, some T cells come from the graft donor. At the DNA level, the sequence is TGCAGCGTTCGGACTAGCGGGGGCCACCAAGAGACCCAGTACTTC. The encoded protein is CSVRTSGGHQETQYF. The variable domain in full, with residues beyond the CDR3 obtained from the reference TRBV29-1 and TRBJ2-5 genes, is SAVISQKPSRDICQRGTSLTIQCQVDSQVTMMFWYRQQPGQSLTLIATANQGSEATYESGFVIDKFPISRPNLTFSTLTVSNMSPEDSSIYLCSVRTSGGHQETQYFGPGTRLLVL.